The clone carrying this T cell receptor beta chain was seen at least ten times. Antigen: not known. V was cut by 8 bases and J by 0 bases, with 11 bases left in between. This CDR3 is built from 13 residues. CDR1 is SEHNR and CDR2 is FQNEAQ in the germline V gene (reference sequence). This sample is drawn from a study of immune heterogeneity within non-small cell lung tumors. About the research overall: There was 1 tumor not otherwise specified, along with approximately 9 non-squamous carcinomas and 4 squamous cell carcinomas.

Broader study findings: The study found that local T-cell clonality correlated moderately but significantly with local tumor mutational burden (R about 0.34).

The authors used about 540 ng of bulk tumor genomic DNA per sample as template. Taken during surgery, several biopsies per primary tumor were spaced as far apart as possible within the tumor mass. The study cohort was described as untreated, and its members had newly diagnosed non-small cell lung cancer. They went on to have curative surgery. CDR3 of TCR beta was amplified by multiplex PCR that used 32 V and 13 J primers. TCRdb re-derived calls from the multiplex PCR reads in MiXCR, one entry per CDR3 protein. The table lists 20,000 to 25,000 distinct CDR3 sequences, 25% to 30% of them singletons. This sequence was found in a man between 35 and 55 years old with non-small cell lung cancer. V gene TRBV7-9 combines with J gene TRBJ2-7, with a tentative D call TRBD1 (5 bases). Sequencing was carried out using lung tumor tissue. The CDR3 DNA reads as TGTGCCAGCCGTTCAGGGCCCTCCTACGAGCAGTACTTC. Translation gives CASRSGPSYEQYF.